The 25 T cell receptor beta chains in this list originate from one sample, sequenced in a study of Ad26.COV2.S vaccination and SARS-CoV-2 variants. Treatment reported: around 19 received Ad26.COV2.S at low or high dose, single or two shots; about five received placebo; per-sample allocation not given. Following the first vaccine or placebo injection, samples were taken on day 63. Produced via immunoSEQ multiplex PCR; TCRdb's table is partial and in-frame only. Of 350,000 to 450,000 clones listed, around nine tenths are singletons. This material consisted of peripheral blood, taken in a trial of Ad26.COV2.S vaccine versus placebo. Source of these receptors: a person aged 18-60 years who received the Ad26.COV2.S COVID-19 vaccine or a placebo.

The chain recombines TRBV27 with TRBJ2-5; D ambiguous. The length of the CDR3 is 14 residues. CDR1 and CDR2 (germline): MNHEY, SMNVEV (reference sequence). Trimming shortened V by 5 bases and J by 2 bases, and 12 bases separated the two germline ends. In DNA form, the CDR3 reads TGTGCCAGCAGTCGGGCTGGGTTGCAAGAGACCCAGTACTTC. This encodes CASSRAGLQETQYF.

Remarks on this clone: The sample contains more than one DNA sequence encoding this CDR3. CDR3 coding DNA: TGTGCCAGCACCACCTGGGAGGGAGGGATATCGAACACCGGGGAGCTGTTTTTT. This sequence encodes CASTTWEGGISNTGELFF. The rearrangement uses TRBV28 and TRBJ2-2, with TRBD2 matching 7 bases. Losses at the gene ends were 7 bases for V and 0 bases for J; bases not matched to a gene: 14. The germline gives CDR1 MDHEN, CDR2 SYDVKM. CDR3 length: 18 amino acids.

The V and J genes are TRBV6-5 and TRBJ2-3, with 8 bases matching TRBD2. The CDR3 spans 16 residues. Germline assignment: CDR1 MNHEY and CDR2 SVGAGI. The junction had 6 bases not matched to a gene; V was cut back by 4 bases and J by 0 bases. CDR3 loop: CASSSSIAGSTDTQYF. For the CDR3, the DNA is TGTGCCAGCAGTTCCTCTATAGCGGGAAGCACAGATACGCAGTATTTT.

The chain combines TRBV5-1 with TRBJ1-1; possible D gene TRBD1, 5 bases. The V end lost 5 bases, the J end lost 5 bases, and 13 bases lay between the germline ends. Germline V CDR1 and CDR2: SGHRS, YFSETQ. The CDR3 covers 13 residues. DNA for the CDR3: TGCGCCAGCAGACGGAACCAGGGAACTGAAGCTTTCTTT. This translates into CASRRNQGTEAFF. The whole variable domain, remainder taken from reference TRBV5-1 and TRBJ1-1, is KAGVTQTPRYLIKTRGQQVTLSCSPISGHRSVSWYQQTPGQGLQFLFEYFSETQRNKGNFPGRFSGRQFSNSRSEMNVSTLELGDSALYLCASRRNQGTEAFFGQGTRLTVV.

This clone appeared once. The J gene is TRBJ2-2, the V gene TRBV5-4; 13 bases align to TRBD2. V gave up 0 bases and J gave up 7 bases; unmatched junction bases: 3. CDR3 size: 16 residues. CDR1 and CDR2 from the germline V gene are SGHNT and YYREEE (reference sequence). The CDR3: CASSLETSGRGGELFF. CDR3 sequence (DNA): TGTGCCAGCAGCTTGGAAACTAGCGGGAGGGGCGGGGAGCTGTTTTTT. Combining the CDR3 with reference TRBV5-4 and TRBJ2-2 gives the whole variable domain ETGVTQSPTHLIKTRGQQVTLRCSSQSGHNTVSWYQQALGQGPQFIFQYYREEENGRGNFPPRFSGLQFPNYSSELNVNALELDDSALYLCASSLETSGRGGELFFGEGSRLTVL.

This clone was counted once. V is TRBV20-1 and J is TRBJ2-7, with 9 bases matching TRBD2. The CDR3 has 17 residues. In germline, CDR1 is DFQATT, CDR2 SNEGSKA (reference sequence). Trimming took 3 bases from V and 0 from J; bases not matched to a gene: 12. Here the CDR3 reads CSASGLAGTPDSYEQYF. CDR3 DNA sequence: TGCAGTGCTAGTGGGCTAGCGGGAACGCCAGACTCCTACGAGCAGTACTTC.

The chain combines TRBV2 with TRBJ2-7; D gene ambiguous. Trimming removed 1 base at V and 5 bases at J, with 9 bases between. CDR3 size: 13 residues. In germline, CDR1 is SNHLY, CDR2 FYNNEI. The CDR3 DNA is TGTGCCAGCAGTGAAGGCAGGACCGACGAGCAGTACTTC. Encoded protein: CASSEGRTDEQYF.

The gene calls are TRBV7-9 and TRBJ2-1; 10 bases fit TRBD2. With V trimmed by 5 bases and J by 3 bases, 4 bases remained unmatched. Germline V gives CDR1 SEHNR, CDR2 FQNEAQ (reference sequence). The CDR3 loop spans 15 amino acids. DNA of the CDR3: TGTGCCAGCAGCCCAGCGGGAGGGTTCTACAATGAGCAGTTCTTC. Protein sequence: CASSPAGGFYNEQFF. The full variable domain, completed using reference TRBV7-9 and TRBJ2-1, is DTGVSQNPRHKITKRGQNVTFRCDPISEHNRLYWYRQTLGQGPEFLTYFQNEAQLEKSRLLSDRFSAERPKGSFSTLEIQRTEQGDSAMYLCASSPAGGFYNEQFFGPGTRLTVL.

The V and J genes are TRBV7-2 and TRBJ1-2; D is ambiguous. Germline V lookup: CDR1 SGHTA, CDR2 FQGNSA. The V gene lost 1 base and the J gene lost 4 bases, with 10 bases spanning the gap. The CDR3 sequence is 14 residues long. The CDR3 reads CASSLGAQSYGYTF. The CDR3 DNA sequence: TGTGCCAGCAGCTTAGGGGCCCAGAGCTATGGCTACACCTTC.

The CDR3 spells CASNPPGVNYGYTF. The DNA of the CDR3 is TGTGCCAGCAACCCACCGGGAGTTAACTATGGCTACACCTTC. This sequence joins TRBV5-5 and TRBJ1-2; no clear D gene. Trimming cost V 6 bases and J 1 base, with 13 bases left between them. Germline V CDR1 and CDR2: SGHKS, YYEKEE (reference sequence). This CDR3 contains 14 residues.

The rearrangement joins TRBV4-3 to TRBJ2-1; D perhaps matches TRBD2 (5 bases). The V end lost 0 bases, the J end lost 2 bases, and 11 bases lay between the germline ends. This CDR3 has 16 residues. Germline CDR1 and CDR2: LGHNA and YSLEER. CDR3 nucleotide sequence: TGCGCCAGCAGCCAAGACTTGAGGACTGCCTACAATGAGCAGTTCTTC. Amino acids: CASSQDLRTAYNEQFF.

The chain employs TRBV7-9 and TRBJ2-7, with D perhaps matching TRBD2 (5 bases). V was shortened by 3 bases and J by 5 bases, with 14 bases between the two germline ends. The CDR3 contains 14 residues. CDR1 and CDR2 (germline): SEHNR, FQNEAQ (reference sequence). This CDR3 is CASSFRGLKNEQYF. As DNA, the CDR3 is TGTGCCAGCAGCTTCCGAGGGCTAAAGAACGAGCAGTACTTC. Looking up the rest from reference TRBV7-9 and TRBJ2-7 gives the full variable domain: DTGVSQNPRHKITKRGQNVTFRCDPISEHNRLYWYRQTLGQGPEFLTYFQNEAQLEKSRLLSDRFSAERPKGSFSTLEIQRTEQGDSAMYLCASSFRGLKNEQYFGPGTRLTVT.

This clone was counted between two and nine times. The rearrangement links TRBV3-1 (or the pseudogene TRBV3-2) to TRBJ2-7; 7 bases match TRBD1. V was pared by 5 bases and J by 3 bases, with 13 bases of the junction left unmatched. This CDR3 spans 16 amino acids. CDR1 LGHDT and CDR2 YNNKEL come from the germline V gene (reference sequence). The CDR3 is CASSSGSTGQSYEQYF. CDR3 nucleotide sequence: TGTGCCAGCAGCTCGGGCTCCACGGGACAGAGCTACGAGCAGTACTTC.

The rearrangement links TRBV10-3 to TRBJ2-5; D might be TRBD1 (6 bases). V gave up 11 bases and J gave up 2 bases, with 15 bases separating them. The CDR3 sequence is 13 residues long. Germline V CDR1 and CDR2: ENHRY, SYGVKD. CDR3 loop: CAATGQLQETQYF. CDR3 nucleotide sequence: TGTGCCGCTACAGGACAGCTACAAGAGACCCAGTACTTC.

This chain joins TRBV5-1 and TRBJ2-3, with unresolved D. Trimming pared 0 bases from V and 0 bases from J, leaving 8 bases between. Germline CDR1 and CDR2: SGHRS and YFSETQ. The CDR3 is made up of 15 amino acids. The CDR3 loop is CASSLEVPSTDTQYF. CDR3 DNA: TGCGCCAGCAGCTTGGAAGTACCCAGCACAGATACGCAGTATTTT. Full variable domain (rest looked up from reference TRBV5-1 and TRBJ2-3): KAGVTQTPRYLIKTRGQQVTLSCSPISGHRSVSWYQQTPGQGLQFLFEYFSETQRNKGNFPGRFSGRQFSNSRSEMNVSTLELGDSALYLCASSLEVPSTDTQYFGPGTRLTVL.

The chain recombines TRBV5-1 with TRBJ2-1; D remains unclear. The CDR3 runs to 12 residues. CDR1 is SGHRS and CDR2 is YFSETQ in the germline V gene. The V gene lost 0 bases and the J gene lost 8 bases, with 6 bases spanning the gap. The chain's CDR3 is CASSLVGDEQFF. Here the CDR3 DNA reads TGCGCCAGCAGCTTGGTTGGTGATGAGCAGTTCTTC.

CDR3 region: CASSSGQAATYEQYF. The CDR3 region has the DNA TGTGCCAGCAGTTCAGGACAGGCCGCAACCTACGAGCAGTACTTC. The chain carries TRBV28 and TRBJ2-7; 7 bases map to TRBD1. The CDR3 covers 15 residues. V lost 4 bases and J lost 2; bases outside the gene matches: 8. CDR1 and CDR2 from the germline V gene are MDHEN and SYDVKM.

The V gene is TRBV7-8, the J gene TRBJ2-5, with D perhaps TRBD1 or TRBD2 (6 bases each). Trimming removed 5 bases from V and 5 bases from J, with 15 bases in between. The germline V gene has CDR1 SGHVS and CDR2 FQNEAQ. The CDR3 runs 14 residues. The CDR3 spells CASSLQGGHETQYF. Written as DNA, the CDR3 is TGTGCCAGCAGCCTACAGGGAGGCCACGAGACCCAGTACTTC.

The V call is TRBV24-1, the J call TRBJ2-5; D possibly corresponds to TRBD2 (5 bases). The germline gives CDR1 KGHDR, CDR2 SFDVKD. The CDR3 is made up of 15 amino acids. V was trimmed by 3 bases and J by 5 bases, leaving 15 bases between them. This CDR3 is CATSDAGISGETQYF. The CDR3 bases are TGTGCCACCAGTGATGCCGGGATCTCGGGGGAGACCCAGTACTTC.

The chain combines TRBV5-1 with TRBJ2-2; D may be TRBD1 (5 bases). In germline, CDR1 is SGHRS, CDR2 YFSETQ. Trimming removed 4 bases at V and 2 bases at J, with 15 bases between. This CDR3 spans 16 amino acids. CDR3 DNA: TGCGCCAGCAGCCTCGGACAACAAGTAAACACCGGGGAGCTGTTTTTT. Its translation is CASSLGQQVNTGELFF.

The CDR3 is CASRRDLGAGELFF. CDR3 sequence (DNA): TGTGCCAGCCGCCGGGACCTGGGGGCCGGGGAGCTGTTTTTT. V gene TRBV28 combines with J gene TRBJ2-2; D may correspond to TRBD1 or TRBD2 (5 bases each). The CDR3 length is 14 residues. Germline V gene sequence: CDR1 MDHEN, CDR2 SYDVKM. V was trimmed by 8 bases and J by 6 bases, leaving 16 bases between them.

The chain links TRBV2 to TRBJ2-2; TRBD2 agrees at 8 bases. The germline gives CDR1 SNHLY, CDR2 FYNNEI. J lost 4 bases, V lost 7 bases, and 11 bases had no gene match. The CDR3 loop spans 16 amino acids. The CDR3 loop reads CASNGGGLEGTGELFF. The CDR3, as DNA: TGTGCCAGCAATGGGGGGGGACTAGAGGGCACCGGGGAGCTGTTTTTT.

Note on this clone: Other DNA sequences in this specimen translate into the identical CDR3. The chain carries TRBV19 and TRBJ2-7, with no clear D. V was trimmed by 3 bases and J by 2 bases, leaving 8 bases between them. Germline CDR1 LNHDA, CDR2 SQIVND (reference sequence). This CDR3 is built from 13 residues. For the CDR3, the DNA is TGTGCCAGTAGTATTGGTCCTACCTACGAGCAGTACTTC. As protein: CASSIGPTYEQYF.

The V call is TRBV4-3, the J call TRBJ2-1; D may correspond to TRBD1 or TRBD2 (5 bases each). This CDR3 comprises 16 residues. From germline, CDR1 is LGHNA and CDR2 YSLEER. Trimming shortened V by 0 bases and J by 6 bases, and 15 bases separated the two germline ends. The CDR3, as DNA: TGCGCCAGCAGCCAAGATCGGGGCAACCCGAGCAATGAGCAGTTCTTC. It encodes CASSQDRGNPSNEQFF.

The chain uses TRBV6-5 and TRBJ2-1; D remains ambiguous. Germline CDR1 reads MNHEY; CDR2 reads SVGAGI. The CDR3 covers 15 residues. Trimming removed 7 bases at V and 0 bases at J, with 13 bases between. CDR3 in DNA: TGTGCCAGCAACCAACGCATACTCTCCTACAATGAGCAGTTCTTC. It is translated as CASNQRILSYNEQFF.